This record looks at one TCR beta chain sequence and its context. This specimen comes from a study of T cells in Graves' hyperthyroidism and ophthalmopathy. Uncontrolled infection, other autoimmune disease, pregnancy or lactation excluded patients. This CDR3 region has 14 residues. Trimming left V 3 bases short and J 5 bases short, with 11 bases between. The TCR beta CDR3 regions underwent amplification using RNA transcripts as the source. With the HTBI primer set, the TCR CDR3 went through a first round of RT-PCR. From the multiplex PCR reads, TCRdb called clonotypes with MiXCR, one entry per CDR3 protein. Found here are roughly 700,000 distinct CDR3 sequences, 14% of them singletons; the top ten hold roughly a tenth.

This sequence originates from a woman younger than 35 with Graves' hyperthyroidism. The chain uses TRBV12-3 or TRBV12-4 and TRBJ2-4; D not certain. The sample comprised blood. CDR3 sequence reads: CASSFGEGQNIQYF. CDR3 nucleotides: TGTGCCAGCAGTTTCGGCGAAGGCCAAAACATTCAGTACTTC.